The following is a TCR beta chain sequence with its context. The entry originates in a study of tumor-infiltrating lymphocytes in primary liver carcinoma. With 500 to 650 ng total RNA as template and a constant-region primer, TCR beta cDNA was made. Modified slightly, ARM-PCR produced TCR beta libraries over three nested multiplex PCR rounds. In the first two PCR rounds, TRBV1-TRBV30 forward primers were paired with a C-beta reverse primer, and each round lasted roughly 9 cycles. TCRdb fed the multiplex PCR reads into MiXCR, producing one record per CDR3 protein. The table includes almost 200,000 distinct CDR3 sequences, approximately 64% detected once. Researchers drew blood RNA from unsorted whole blood and extracted germline DNA as well. The patients carried chronic HBV infection and had received no treatment. The CDR3 totals 14 residues. Germline loops: CDR1 SGHAT, CDR2 FQNNGV.

V and J are TRBV11-2 and TRBJ2-7; no definite D call. Specimen: peripheral blood. The sequence came from a woman in her fifties or sixties with primary liver carcinoma and hepatitis B virus infection. Written as DNA, the CDR3 is TGTGTCAGCAGCAGAACATGGGATAGCTACGAGCAGTACGTC. This sequence encodes CVSSRTWDSYEQYV.